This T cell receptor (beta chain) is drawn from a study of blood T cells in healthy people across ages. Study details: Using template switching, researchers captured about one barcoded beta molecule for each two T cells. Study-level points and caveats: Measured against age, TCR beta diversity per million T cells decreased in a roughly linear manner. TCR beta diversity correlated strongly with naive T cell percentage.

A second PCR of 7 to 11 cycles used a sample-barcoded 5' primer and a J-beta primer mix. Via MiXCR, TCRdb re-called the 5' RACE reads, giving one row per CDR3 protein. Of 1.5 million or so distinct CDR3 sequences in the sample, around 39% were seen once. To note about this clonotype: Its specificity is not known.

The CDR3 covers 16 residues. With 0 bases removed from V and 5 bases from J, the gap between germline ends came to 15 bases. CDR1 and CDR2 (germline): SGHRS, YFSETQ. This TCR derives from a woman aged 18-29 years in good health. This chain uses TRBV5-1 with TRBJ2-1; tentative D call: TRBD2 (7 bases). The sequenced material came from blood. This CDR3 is CASSLVGGVLNNEQFF. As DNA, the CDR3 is TGCGCCAGCAGCTTGGTAGGGGGGGTCTTGAACAATGAGCAGTTCTTC.